In this sample, the clone carrying this TCR beta chain turned up many times. Unique molecular identifiers were included in an RNA-based 3' RACE TCR library. MiXCR, run by TCRdb on the 3' RACE reads, gives a single entry per CDR3 protein. The table has around 50,000 distinct CDR3 sequences, 4.3% seen once. The entry originates in a study of HIV-infected children after antiretroviral therapy interruption. In the study overall: Interruption-arm samples span weeks 0, 12, interruption end (24 or 48), and about 3 years post-study. Continuous-treatment samples came from weeks 0, 48 and 150.

This CDR3 has 15 residues. V shed 1 base and J shed 1 base, with 9 bases lying between them. Germline CDR1 is SGHDT and CDR2 is YYEEEE. The treatment denotes: PENTA 11 planned treatment interruption arm or continuous ART arm. This clonotype originated in a pool of human donors with HIV. V is TRBV5-6 and J is TRBJ1-5; no reliable D call. The source was CD45RA+ CD4+ T cells from PBMCs, pooled from several time points, collected from a donor given antiretroviral therapy, either interrupted or continuous. Subset: naive CD4+ CD45RA+ CD45RO- T cells. The CDR3: CASSLRLQSNQPQHF. CDR3 nucleotides: TGTGCCAGCAGCTTGCGACTGCAGAGCAATCAGCCCCAGCATTTT.